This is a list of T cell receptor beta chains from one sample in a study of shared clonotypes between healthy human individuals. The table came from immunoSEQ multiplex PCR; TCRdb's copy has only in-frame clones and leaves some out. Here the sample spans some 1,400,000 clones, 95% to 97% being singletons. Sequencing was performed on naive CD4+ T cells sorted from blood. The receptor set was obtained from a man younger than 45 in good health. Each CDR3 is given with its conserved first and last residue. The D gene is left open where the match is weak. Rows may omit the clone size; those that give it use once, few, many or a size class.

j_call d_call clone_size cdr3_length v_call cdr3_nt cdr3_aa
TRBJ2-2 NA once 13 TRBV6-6 TGTGCCAGCAGCGCCAGGGGCACCGGGGAGCTGTTTTTT CASSARGTGELFF
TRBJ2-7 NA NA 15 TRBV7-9 TGTGCCAGCAGCTTAGGAGGGGACGGGACCTACGAGCAGTACTTC CASSLGGDGTYEQYF
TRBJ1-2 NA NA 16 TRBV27 TGTGCCAGCAGCGTATCCCCACGGGGGCATAACTATGGCTACACCTTC CASSVSPRGHNYGYTF
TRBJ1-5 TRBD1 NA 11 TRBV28 TGTGCCAGCAGCCCAGGGGGGCCCCAGCATTTT CASSPGGPQHF
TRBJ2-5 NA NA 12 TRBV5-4 TGTGCCAGCAGCTTGGATCCGGAGACCCAGTACTTC CASSLDPETQYF
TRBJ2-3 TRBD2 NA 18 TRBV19 TGTGCCAGTAGTATAGATAGGTCGGCGGGAGCCCAGCGGGATACGCAGTATTTT CASSIDRSAGAQRDTQYF
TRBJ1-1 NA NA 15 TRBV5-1 TGCGCCAGCAGCGTGGGGACGCAGTCATTCACTGAAGCTTTCTTT CASSVGTQSFTEAFF
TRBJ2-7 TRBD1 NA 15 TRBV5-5 TGTGCCAGCAGCTTTCGACAGGGGGTAGGGAACGAGCAGTACTTC CASSFRQGVGNEQYF
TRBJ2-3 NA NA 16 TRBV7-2 TGTGCCAGCAGCTTAGGTCATGGGACTAGCACAGATACGCAGTATTTT CASSLGHGTSTDTQYF
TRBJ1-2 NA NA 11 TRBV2 TGTGCCAGCAGATACTCAGGGGGCTACACCTTC CASRYSGGYTF
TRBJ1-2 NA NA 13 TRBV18 TGTGCCAGCTCACCCACAGATAACTATGGCTACACCTTC CASSPTDNYGYTF
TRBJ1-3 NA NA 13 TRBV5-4 TGTGCCAGCAGCACCCTGACAGGAAACACCATATATTTT CASSTLTGNTIYF
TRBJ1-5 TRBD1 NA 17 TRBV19 TGTGCCAGTAGTCAACCCATCAGGGAGGGGGCGAATCAGCCCCAGCATTTT CASSQPIREGANQPQHF
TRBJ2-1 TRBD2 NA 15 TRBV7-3 TGTGCCAGCAGCCGGGGACTAGCGGGATACAATGAGCAGTTCTTC CASSRGLAGYNEQFF
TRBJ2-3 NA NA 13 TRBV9 TGTGCCAGCAATTCTGGCCTCACAGATACGCAGTATTTT CASNSGLTDTQYF
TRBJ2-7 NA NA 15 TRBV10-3 TGTGCCATCAGAGAAAACAGCCCAAGCCACTACGAGCAGTACTTC CAIRENSPSHYEQYF
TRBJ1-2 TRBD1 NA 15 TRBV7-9 TGTGCCAGCAGCGCCACAGGGGGGTCTAACTATGGCTACACCTTC CASSATGGSNYGYTF
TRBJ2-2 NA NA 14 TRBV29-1 TGCAGCGTGAGAATGGGACTTGACACCGGGGAGCTGTTTTTT CSVRMGLDTGELFF
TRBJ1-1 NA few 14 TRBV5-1 TGCGCCAGCAGCTTCAAGGGTCAGAACACTGAAGCTTTCTTT CASSFKGQNTEAFF
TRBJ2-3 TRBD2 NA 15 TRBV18 TGTGCCAGCTCGGCACTAGCGGGAGACACAGATACGCAGTATTTT CASSALAGDTDTQYF
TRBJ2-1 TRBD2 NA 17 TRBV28 TGTGCCAGCAGTTTATTTCGGGGTGGACTAGCCGGCAATGAGCAGTTCTTC CASSLFRGGLAGNEQFF
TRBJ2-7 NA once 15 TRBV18 TGTGCCAGCTCTCAGGGGAGCGGGCCCAATTACGAGCAGTACTTC CASSQGSGPNYEQYF
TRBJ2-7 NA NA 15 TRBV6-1 TGTGCCAGCAGTGAGTCGAACACAGGGACGTACGAGCAGTACTTC CASSESNTGTYEQYF
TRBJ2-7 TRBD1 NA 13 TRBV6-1 TGTGCCAGCATTCGACAGGGGTTCAACGAGCAGTACTTC CASIRQGFNEQYF
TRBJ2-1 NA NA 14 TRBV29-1 TGCAGCTCAGTAGGGGTAGCGTCCTACAATGAGCAGTTCTTC CSSVGVASYNEQFF
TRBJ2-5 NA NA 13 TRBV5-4 TGTGCCAGCAGCTTCTCGCCTCAAGAGACCCAGTACTTC CASSFSPQETQYF
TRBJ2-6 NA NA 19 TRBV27 TGTGCCAGCAGTCCCCCGGGACACAGGATCGTACCTGGGGCCAACGTCCTGACTTTC CASSPPGHRIVPGANVLTF